This record concerns one T cell receptor (beta chain) sequence. Its recognized antigen is unknown. This could be a read error, since a much larger clone is one nucleotide away. The data are from a study of Graves' ophthalmopathy and Graves' hyperthyroidism (dated by TCRdb to the late 2010s). With regard to the full study: Peripheral blood samples were taken at the time of initial diagnosis, before any treatment was given. The study used TCR beta repertoire signatures to distinguish Graves' ophthalmopathy from Graves' hyperthyroidism and to predict progression to ophthalmopathy. In total, around 130 blood samples were TCR-sequenced: approximately 42 ophthalmopathy, some 80 hyperthyroidism and about 17 hyperthyroidism-to-ophthalmopathy patients. To explore V-J signatures that distinguish ophthalmopathy from hyperthyroidism, a discovery set of 100 patients was enrolled, made up of under 50 with ophthalmopathy and under 65 with stable hyperthyroidism. For independent validation, a separate cohort was made up of roughly 19 hyperthyroidism patients plus 17 patients who later progressed from hyperthyroidism to ophthalmopathy. In more than five hyperthyroidism patients, T-cell repertoires of thyroid tissue and blood were compared. After sampling, hyperthyroidism patients received methimazole starting at 30 mg daily, and ophthalmopathy patients received high-dose intravenous methylprednisolone. Study-wide findings and limitations: Sample size was not statistically predetermined, and group allocation was not concealed from the investigators. Most expanded thyroid clonotypes with a frequency above 0.001 also appeared in blood, which suggests that blood repertoires may reflect the immune response in the thyroid. The 13-signature model separated ophthalmopathy from stable hyperthyroidism with 87.88% sensitivity and about 81% specificity in cross-validation, and 80%/75% in the test set. In validation, the model predicted ophthalmopathy progression with about 71% sensitivity and approximately 72% specificity; some twelve predicted patients were CT-confirmed with GO in a median of 6.5 months.

TCR beta CDR3 regions were amplified from RNA transcripts for repertoire sequencing. The first round of RT-PCR was done with HTBI primers and the Qiagen OneStep RT-PCR kit, and was followed by a second round of multiplex PCR, then size selection and purification. The libraries underwent paired-end sequencing with 100 bp reads on an Illumina HiSeq2000. In the original analysis: SOAPnuke was used for read processing, and reads with adapters, uncalled bases, a mean Phred below 15, or no exact constant-primer or identifier match were discarded. COPE v1.2.5 was used to merge the high-quality paired reads. Unique nucleotide sequences were defined as clonotypes and aligned to IMGT TRB V, D and J references using MiTCR v1.1. Only V-J combinations with frequency above 0.0001 were analysed, covering approximately 99% of repertoires. For each V-J combination, a TCR clonal expansion and chaos score was defined as the ratio of F50 clonal expansion to chaos observed in the TCRdist matrix. Welch's t-statistics and random forest were used to reduce the features to 10 to 15 V-J combinations, which were then used as input to a naive Bayes classifier. Thyroid-blood repertoire similarity was quantified with the Morisita-Horn index. The public reads were reanalyzed by TCRdb: fastp trimming at Q25, MiXCR alignment, in-frame beta chains only. When rows share a CDR3 protein, they turn into one entry using the most common DNA and genes. TCRdb, not the authors, supplied the V and J calls. Counted in this sample were roughly 700,000 distinct CDR3 sequences; around 40% of them appeared once. The ten largest clonotypes hold 40% to 55% of the sample.

Patients with ophthalmopathy had moderately to severely active disease, with a Clinical Activity Score of 3 or more, a NOSPECS grade of 4 or more, and a disease duration of less than 3 months. Patients with other autoimmune diseases, uncontrolled infections, pregnancy or lactation were excluded. Clinical symptoms, serum thyroxine, TRAb, thyroid ultrasound and orbital computed tomography formed the basis of the diagnosis. PBMCs were isolated from more than 9 ml of fresh peripheral blood by Ficoll-Paque density gradient centrifugation. Trizol reagent was used to extract the total RNA, and its quality was then checked on an Agilent 2100 Bioanalyzer. A distance of 7 bases separates the germline ends of V and J, which lose 3 bases and 10 bases respectively. As encoded in the germline V gene (reference sequence), CDR1 is DFQATT while CDR2 is SNEGSKA. From the cysteine up to the phenylalanine, the CDR3 has a length of 10 residues. Solely the CDR3 DNA is kept, with 30 bases framed from the first base.

The sequence came from an adult man with Graves' ophthalmopathy. The chain is encoded by TRBV20-1 joined to TRBJ1-5, with the identity of the D gene unclear. The sample was peripheral blood. DNA sequence: TGCAGTGCTAGGGAGGGACCCCAGCATTTT. The encoded protein is CSAREGPQHF.